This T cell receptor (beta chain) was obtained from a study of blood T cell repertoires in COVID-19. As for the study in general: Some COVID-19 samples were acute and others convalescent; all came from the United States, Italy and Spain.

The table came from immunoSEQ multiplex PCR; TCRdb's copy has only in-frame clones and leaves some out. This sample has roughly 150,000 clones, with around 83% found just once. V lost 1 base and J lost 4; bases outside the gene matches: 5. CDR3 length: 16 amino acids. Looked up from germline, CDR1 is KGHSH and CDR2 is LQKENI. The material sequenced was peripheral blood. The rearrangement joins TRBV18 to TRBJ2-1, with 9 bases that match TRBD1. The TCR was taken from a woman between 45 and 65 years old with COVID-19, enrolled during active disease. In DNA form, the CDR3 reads TGTGCCAGCTCACCACGGGACGGGACAGGGTACAATGAGCAGTTCTTC. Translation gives CASSPRDGTGYNEQFF.